Reported below is one T cell receptor beta chain. This clonotype showed up many times. Its antigen is not yet known. The record has no base qualities; no much larger clone is one base away. This entry is derived from a study of blood T cells in healthy people across ages (dated by TCRdb to 2014 to 2015). Regarding the study in general: Template switching captured roughly one uniquely barcoded TCR beta cDNA molecule per two T cells in model experiments. The study measured age-related changes in TCR beta repertoire diversity using deep sequencing normalized with unique cDNA molecular identifiers. Donors were grouped into four age groups: young (average approximately 16 years), middle-aged (approximately 41), aged (about 60) and long-lived (around 80). To avoid experimental bias, donors of different ages were randomly spread across the sequencing lanes. The study analyzed two additional independent replicas of 1 million unique cDNA reads from the same blood draw for two donors, one aged 18 to 30 and one aged 80 or older.

In the germline V gene, CDR1 corresponds to SGHRS and CDR2 to YFSETQ. Spanning cysteine to phenylalanine, the CDR3 consists of 15 amino acids. CDR3 DNA only is kept here, 45 bases in frame from base 1. Trimming takes 5 bases off V and 0 bases off J; junction bases not matched to a gene: 4. Study-wide findings and limitations: The long-lived group showed more naive CD4+ T cells, fewer expanded clones and increased TCR diversity than the aged group, suggesting age selection. The CMV infection status of donors was not known, potentially confounding age-related changes in expanded clonotypes. Estimates of total diversity based on one million sequenced T cells were regarded as lower bounds and as underestimates. Observed TCR beta diversity per million T cells fell roughly linearly with age, and a significant reduction was already apparent by age around 36. Because profiling used bulk unsorted PBMCs, naive and antigen-experienced compartments could not be compared conclusively. A strong correlation was found between observed TCR beta diversity and the percentage of naive T cells measured by flow cytometry.

Receptors were amplified or captured by 5' RACE. The instrument given in TCRdb is Illumina HiSeq 2500. The second PCR ran for roughly 6 to 11 cycles and used a J-beta primer mix along with a sample-barcoded 5' primer. Each TCR beta cDNA molecule received a unique molecular identifier from a template-switch 5' adaptor carrying 12 random nucleotides. Each sample yielded at least 3 million CDR3-containing paired-end reads. All of the RNA was converted into first-strand cDNA using the Mint cDNA synthesis kit, with a TRBC-specific oligonucleotide serving as the primer. After uracil-DNA glycosylase treatment, a first 18-cycle PCR used universal primers M1SS and BC2_uni_R on all cDNA. The authors processed their data as follows. For normalization, 1 million high-quality reads were randomly selected from each sample, with every read carrying a distinct molecular identifier. Reads sharing molecular identifiers were discarded rather than binned into consensus sequences. MiTCR, set to a Q25 quality threshold and the strictest error-elimination algorithm, was used for CDR3 identification, clonotype clustering and error correction. A nonparametric unseen species model using Euler transformation provided a lower-bound estimate of total TCR beta diversity. Clones were called with MiXCR by TCRdb after fastp trimmed the public reads at Q25, and only in-frame beta chains were retained. Each entry merges the rows of one CDR3 protein and shows their most common DNA and genes. None of the V and J calls come from the authors' own analysis; TCRdb made them. The sample table contains 710,000 or so distinct CDR3 sequences; only one count was recorded for approximately 21% of them. Less than 25% of the sample is taken by the ten largest.

The roughly 39 donors, aged about 6 to 100 years, were systemically healthy Caucasian individuals from Russia. Each donor gave ten milliliters of peripheral blood, collected into EDTA-treated Vacutainer tubes. Ficoll-Paque density-gradient centrifugation was used to isolate PBMCs, with at least 6.5 million per sample. Trizol reagent was used to extract total RNA from PBMCs, with at least 5.5 micrograms per sample. Naive CD45RAhigh/CD27high T cell percentages were measured by flow cytometry on a PBMC aliquot from every donor. The sequence links TRBV5-1 to TRBJ2-1; 8 bases in the middle match TRBD1. This sequence originates from a man aged 65 to 79 in good health. Sequenced material: blood. The CDR3 reads CASRRGTGSYNEQFF. In nucleotides, the sequence is TGCGCCAGCAGACGCGGGACAGGCTCCTACAATGAGCAGTTCTTC.